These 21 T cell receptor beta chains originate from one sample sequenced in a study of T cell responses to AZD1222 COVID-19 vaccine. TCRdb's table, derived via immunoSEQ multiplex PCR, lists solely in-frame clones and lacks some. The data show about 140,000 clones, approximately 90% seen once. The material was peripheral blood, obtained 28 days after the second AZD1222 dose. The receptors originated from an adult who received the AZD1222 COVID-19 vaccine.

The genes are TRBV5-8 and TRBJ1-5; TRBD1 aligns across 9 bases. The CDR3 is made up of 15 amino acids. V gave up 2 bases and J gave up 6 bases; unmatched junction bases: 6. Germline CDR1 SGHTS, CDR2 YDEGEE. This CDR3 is CASSLSQGAGQPQHF. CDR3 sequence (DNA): TGTGCCAGCAGCTTATCACAGGGGGCGGGTCAGCCCCAGCATTTT.

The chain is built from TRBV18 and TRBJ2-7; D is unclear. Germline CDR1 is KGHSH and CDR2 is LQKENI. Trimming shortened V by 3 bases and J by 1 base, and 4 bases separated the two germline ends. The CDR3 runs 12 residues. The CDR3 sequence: CASSPQSYEQYF. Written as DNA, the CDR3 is TGTGCCAGCTCACCCCAATCCTACGAGCAGTACTTC.

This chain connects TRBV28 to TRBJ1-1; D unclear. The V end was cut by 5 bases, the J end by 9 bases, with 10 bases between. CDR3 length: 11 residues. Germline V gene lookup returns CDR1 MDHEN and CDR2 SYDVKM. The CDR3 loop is CASSVGPQAFF. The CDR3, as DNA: TGTGCCAGCAGTGTTGGGCCTCAAGCTTTCTTT.

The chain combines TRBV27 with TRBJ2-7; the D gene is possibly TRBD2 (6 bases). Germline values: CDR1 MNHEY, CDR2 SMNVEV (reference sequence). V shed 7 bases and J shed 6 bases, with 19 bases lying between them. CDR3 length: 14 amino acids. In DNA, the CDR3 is TGTGCCAGCACCAAAGGCCCCCCCGGGGGCGAGCAGTACTTC. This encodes CASTKGPPGGEQYF.

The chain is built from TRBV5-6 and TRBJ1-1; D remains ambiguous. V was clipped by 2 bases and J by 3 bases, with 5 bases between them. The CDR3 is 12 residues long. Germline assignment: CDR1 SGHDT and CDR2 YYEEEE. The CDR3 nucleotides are TGTGCCAGCAGCTTCCTGTACACTGAAGCTTTCTTT. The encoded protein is CASSFLYTEAFF.

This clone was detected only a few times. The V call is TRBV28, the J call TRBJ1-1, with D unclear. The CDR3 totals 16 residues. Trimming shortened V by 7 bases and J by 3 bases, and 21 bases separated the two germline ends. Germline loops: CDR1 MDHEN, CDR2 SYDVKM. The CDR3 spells CASKSLDPYSDTEAFF. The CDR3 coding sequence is TGTGCCAGCAAAAGTCTAGATCCCTACTCGGACACTGAAGCTTTCTTT.

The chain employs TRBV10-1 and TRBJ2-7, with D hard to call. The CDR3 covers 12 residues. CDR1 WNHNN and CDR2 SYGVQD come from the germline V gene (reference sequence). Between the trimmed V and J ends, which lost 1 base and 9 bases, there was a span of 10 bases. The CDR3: CASSEWSSVQYF. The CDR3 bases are TGCGCCAGCAGTGAGTGGTCAAGCGTGCAGTACTTC.

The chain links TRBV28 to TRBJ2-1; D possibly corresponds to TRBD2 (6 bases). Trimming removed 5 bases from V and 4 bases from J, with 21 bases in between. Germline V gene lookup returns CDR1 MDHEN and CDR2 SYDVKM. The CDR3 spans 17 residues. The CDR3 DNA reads TGTGCCAGCAGTGTCCGGGGGTTGGGGCTGGGGTACAATGAGCAGTTCTTC. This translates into CASSVRGLGLGYNEQFF.

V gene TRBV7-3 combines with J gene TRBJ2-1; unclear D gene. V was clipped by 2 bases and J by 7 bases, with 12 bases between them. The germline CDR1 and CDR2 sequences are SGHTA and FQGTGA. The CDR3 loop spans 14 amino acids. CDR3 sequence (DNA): TGTGCCAGCAGCTTAGAAGTGGCGGTGAATGAGCAGTTCTTC. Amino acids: CASSLEVAVNEQFF.

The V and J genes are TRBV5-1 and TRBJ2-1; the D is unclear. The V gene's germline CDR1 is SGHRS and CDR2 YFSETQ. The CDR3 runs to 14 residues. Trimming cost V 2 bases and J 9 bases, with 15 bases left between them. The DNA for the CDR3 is TGCGCCAGCAGCTTAGAAGCATTTCCCAGTGAGCAGTTCTTC. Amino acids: CASSLEAFPSEQFF.

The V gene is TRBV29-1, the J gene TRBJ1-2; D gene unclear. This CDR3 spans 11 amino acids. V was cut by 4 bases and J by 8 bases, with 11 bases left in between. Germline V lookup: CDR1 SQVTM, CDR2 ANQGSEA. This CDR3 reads CSVGASGGYTF. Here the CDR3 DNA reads TGCAGCGTTGGGGCCTCTGGGGGCTACACCTTC.

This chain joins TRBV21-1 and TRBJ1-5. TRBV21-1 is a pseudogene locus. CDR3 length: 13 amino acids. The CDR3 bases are TGTGCCAGCAGCAAAGAGCGGGATCAGCCCCAGCATTTT. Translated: CASSKERDQPQHF.

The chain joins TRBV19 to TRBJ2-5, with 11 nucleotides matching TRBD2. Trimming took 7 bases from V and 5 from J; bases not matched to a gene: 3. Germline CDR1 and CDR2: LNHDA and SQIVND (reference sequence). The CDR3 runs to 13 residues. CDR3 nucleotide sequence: TGTGCCAGTACCTCTAGCGGGGGGGAGACCCAGTACTTC. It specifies CASTSSGGETQYF.

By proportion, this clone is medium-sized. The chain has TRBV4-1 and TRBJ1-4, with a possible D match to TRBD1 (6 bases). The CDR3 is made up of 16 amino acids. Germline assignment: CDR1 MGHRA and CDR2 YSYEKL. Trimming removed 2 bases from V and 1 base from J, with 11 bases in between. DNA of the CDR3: TGCGCCAGCAGCCAAACAGGGTTGGAAACTAATGAAAAACTGTTTTTT. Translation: CASSQTGLETNEKLFF.

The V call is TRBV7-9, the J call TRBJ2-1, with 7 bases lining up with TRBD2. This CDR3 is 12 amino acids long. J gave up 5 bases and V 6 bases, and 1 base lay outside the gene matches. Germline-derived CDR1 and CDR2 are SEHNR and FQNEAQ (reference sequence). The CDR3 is CASRGGDNEQFF. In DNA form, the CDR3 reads TGTGCCAGCAGGGGAGGGGACAATGAGCAGTTCTTC. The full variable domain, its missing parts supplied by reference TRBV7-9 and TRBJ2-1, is DTGVSQNPRHKITKRGQNVTFRCDPISEHNRLYWYRQTLGQGPEFLTYFQNEAQLEKSRLLSDRFSAERPKGSFSTLEIQRTEQGDSAMYLCASRGGDNEQFFGPGTRLTVL.

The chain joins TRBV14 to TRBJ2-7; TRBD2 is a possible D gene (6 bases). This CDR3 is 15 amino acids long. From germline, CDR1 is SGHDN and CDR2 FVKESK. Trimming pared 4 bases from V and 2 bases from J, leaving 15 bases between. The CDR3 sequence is CASSPFSGATYEQYF. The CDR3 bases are TGTGCCAGCAGCCCCTTTTCGGGAGCAACCTACGAGCAGTACTTC. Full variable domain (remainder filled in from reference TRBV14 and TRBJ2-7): EAGVTQFPSHSVIEKGQTVTLRCDPISGHDNLYWYRRVMGKEIKFLLHFVKESKQDESGMPNNRFLAERTGGTYSTLKVQPAELEDSGVYFCASSPFSGATYEQYFGPGTRLTVT.

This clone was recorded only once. CDR3 sequence (DNA): TGCAGTGCTAGTAATAATCCTGTCCAGCCCCAGCATTTT. This encodes CSASNNPVQPQHF. V and J are TRBV20-1 and TRBJ1-5; D ambiguous. V was clipped by 3 bases and J by 7 bases, with 13 bases between them. CDR1 and CDR2 from the germline V gene are DFQATT and SNEGSKA (reference sequence). The CDR3 covers 13 residues.

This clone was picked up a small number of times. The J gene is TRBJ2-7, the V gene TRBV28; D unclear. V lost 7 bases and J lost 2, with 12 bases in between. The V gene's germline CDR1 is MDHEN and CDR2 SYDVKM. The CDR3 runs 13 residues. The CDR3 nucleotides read TGTGCCAGCACCCGCGGAGTCCCCTACGAGCAGTACTTC. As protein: CASTRGVPYEQYF. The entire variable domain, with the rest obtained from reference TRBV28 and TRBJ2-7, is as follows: DVKVTQSSRYLVKRTGEKVFLECVQDMDHENMFWYRQDPGLGLRLIYFSYDVKMKEKGDIPEGYSVSREKKERFSLILESASTNQTSMYLCASTRGVPYEQYFGPGTRLTVT.

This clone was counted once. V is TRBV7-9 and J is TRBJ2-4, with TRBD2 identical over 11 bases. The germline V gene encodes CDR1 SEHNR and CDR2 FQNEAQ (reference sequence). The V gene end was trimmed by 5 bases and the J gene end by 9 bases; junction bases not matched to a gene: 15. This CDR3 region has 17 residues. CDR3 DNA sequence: TGTGCCAGCAGCCCCAATCTAGCGGGAGGACGTCCAGTCATTCAGTACTTC. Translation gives CASSPNLAGGRPVIQYF.

In DNA, the CDR3 is TGTGCCAGCAGCTTCTCAGGGGGCAAGGTTGAAAAACTGTTTTTT. It translates to CASSFSGGKVEKLFF. This chain links TRBV7-2 with TRBJ1-4; 8 bases map to TRBD1. The CDR3 totals 15 residues. Germline V gene sequence: CDR1 SGHTA, CDR2 FQGNSA. V trimming: 3 bases; J trimming: 7 bases; junction bases outside the gene matches: 7.

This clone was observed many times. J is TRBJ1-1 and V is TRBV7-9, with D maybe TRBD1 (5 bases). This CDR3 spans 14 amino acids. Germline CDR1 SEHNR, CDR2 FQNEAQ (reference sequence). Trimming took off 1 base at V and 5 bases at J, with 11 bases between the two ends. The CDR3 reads CASSLGPRGTEAFF. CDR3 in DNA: TGTGCCAGCAGCTTAGGCCCACGGGGGACTGAAGCTTTCTTT.